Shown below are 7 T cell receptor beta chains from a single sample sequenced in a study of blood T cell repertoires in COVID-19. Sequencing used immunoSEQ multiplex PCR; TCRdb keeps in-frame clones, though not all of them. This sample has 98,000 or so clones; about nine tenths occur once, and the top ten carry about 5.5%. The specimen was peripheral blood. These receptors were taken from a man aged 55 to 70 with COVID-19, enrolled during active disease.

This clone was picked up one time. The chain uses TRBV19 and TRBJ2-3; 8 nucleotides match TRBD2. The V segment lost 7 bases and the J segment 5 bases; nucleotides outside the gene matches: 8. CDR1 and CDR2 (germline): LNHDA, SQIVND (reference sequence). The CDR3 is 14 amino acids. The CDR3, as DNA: TGTGCCAGTACCGCCGGGGCGGGAGGAGATACGCAGTATTTT. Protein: CASTAGAGGDTQYF.

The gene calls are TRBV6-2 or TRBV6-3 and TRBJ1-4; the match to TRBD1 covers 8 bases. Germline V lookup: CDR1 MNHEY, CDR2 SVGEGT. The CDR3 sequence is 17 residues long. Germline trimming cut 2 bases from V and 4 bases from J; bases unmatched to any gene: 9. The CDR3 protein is CASSYPLGQANNEKLFF. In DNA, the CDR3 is TGTGCCAGCAGTTACCCCTTGGGACAGGCCAATAATGAAAAACTGTTTTTT.

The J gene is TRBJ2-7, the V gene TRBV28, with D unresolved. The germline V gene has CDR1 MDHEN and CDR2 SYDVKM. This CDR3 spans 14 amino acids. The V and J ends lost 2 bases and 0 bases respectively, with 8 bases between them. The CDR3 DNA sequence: TGTGCCAGCAGTTTAGCGGCCAGCTCCTACGAGCAGTACTTC. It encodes CASSLAASSYEQYF.

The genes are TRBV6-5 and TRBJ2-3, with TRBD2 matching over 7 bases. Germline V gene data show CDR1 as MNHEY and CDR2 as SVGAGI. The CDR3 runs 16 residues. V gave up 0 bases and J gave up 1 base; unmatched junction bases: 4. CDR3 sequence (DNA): TGTGCCAGCAGTTACTCGACGGGGGGTGGCACAGATACGCAGTATTTT. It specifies CASSYSTGGGTDTQYF.

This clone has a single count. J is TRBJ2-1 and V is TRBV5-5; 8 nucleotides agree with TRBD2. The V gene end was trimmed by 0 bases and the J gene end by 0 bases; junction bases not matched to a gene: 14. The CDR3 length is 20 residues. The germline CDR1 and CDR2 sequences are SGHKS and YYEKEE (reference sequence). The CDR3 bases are TGTGCCAGCAGCTTGGTGGGTCTCGCTAGCGGGCGGAGCTCCTACAATGAGCAGTTCTTC. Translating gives CASSLVGLASGRSSYNEQFF.

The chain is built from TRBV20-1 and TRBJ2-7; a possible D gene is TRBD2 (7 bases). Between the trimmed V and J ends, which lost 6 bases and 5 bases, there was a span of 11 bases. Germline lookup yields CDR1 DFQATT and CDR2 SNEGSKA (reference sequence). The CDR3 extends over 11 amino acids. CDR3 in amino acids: CSAGGLDEQYF. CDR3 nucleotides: TGCAGTGCGGGGGGGCTCGACGAGCAGTACTTC.

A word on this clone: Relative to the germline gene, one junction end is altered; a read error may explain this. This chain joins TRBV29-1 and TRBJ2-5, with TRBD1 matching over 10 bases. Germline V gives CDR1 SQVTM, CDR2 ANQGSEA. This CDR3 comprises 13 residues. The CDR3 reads CRVGGDRGETQYF. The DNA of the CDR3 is TGCCGCGTGGGGGGGGACAGGGGTGAGACCCAGTACTTC.